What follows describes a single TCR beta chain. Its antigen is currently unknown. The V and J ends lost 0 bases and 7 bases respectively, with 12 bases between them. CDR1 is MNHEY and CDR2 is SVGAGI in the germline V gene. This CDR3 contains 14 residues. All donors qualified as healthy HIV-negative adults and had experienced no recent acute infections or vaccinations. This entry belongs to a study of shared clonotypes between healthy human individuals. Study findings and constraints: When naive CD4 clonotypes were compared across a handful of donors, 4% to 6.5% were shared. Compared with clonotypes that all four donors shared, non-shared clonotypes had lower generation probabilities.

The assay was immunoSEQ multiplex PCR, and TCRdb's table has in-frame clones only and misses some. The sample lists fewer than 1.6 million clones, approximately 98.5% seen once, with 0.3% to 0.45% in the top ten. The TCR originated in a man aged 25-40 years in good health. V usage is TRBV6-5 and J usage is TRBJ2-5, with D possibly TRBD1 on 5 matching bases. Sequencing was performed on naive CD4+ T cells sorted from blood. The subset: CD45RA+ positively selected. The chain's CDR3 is CASSYSSGLATQYF. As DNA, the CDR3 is TGTGCCAGCAGTTACTCGTCAGGGCTCGCGACCCAGTACTTC.